This T cell receptor (beta chain) was captured by sequencing in a study of blood T cell repertoires in COVID-19 (dated by TCRdb to 2018 to 2021). With regard to the full study: Collaborator samples came from the United States, Italy and Spain and covered acute and convalescent phases of COVID-19. The material from the prospective study consisted of cDNA or gDNA derived from T cells, B-cell-depleted T cells, or PBMCs. Deeply sampled blood TCRbeta repertoires from subjects exposed to, actively infected with, or recovered from COVID-19 were included in the dataset. The repertoires were released in a freely available public database intended as a resource for research on the immune response to SARS-CoV-2. The samples were drawn from two sources: the first 160 participants of the ongoing ImmuneRACE study, and fewer than 1,500 subjects contributed by 6 global collaborators. Nearly every sample came with metadata listing a de-identified subject ID, COVID-19 status, age in years and sex. HLA class I and class II types, where available, came from metadata supplied by the sample provider rather than from assay-based typing.

The study at large found these results: Clinical and demographic metadata were provided uncurated, with the amount varying by source and participant.

Each collaborating institution followed its own protocols to collect whole blood in K2EDTA tubes. Collaborator samples were shipped for TCRbeta analysis as frozen whole blood, isolated PBMCs, or DNA extracted from either sample type. TCRbeta CDR3 regions were amplified from genomic DNA by means of the immunoSEQ Assay, a bias-controlled multiplex PCR. Under the source paper's analysis protocol: The number of nucleated cells in each sample was estimated by amplification of reference gene primers within the assay. Sequence reads were collapsed and filtered to measure the absolute abundance of every unique TCRbeta CDR3 rearrangement. For each sample, productive Simpson clonality was calculated as the square root of Simpson's diversity index over productive rearrangements. TCRdb limited this immuneACCESS table to in-frame rearrangements with V and J called. A share of clones is missing; checked studies link under half to unresolved V genes, and the rest is unexplained. V, J and clone size derive from that table, while D and trimming were established from the DNA sequence. The sample yields about 44,000 clones; roughly 80% were counted once. The ten most abundant clones make up about 45% of the sample.

Turning to this clone: Its antigen target is currently unknown. Per-nucleotide qualities are absent, and no much larger clonotype sits a single base away.

After removal of 2 bases from V and 7 bases from J, the junction retains 9 bases not matched to a gene. The cysteine opens and the phenylalanine closes a CDR3 of 16 amino acids. Only the CDR3 region is kept as DNA, spanning 48 bases read in frame from base 1. CDR1 and CDR2 were assigned from the germline V gene as MNHEY and SVGAGI. The receptor chain draws on TRBV6-5 and TRBJ1-5, with 9 bases matching TRBD1. Sample: peripheral blood. The TCR sequence derives from a human donor in a cohort sampled during active COVID-19. This receptor carries the CDR3 CASSYPPGQGGQPQHF. The nucleotide sequence reads TGTGCCAGCAGTTACCCTCCGGGACAGGGAGGGCAGCCCCAGCATTTT.